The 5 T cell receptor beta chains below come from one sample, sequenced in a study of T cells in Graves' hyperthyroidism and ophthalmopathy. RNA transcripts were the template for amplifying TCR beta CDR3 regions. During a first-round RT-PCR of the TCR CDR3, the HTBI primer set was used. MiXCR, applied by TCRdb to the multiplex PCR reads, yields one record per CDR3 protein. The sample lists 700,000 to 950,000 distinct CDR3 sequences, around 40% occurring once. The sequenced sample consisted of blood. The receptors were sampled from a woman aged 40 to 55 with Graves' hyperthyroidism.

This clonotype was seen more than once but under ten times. CDR3 protein: CASSKGTITQETQYF. Here the CDR3 DNA reads TGTGCCAGCAGCAAAGGGACAATTACTCAAGAGACCCAGTACTTC. J is TRBJ2-5 and V is TRBV12-3 or TRBV12-4; D is possibly TRBD1 (6 bases). This CDR3 is built from 15 residues. V lost 6 bases and J 2 bases, leaving 16 bases between the germline ends.

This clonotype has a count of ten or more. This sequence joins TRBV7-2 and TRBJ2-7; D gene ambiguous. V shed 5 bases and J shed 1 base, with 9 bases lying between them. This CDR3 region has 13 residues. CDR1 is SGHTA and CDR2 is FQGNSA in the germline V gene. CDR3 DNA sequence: TGTGCCAGCAGCCGCGCATTTTCCTACGAGCAGTACTTC. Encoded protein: CASSRAFSYEQYF.

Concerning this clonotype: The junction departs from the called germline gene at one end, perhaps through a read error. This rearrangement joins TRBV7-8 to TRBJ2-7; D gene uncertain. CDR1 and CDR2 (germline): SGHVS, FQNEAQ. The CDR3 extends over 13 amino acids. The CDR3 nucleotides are TGTGCCAGCAGCTTAGCGTCCGACTTCGAGCGGTACTTC. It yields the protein CASSLASDFERYF. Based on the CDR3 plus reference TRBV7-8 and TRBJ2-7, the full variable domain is GAGVSQSPRYKVAKRGQDVALRCDPISGHVSLFWYQQALGQGPEFLTYFQNEAQLDKSGLPSDRFFAERPEGSVSTLKIQRTQQEDSAVYLCASSLASDFERYFGPGTRLTVT.

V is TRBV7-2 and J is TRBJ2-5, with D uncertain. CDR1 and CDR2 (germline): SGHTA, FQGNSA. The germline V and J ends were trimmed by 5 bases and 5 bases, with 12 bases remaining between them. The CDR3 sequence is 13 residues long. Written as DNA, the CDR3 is TGTGCCAGCAGCCCGTTCGGAAGGGAGACCCAGTACTTC. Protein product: CASSPFGRETQYF.

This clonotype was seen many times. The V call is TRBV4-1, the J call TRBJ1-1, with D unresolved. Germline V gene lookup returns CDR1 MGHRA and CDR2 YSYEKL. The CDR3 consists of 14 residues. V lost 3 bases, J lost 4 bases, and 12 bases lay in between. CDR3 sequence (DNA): TGCGCCAGCAGCCATTCACTTGGCGGCACTGAAGCTTTCTTT. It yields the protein CASSHSLGGTEAFF.